This T cell receptor (beta chain) was sequenced for a study of shared T cell receptors in the human thymus. After removal of 3 bases from V and 8 bases from J, the junction contained 9 bases not matched to a gene. Looked up from germline, CDR1 is MDHEN and CDR2 is SYDVKM. This CDR3 has 15 amino acids. This clone appeared a single time. TCRdb's table, derived via immunoSEQ multiplex PCR, lists solely in-frame clones and lacks some. The repertoire holds roughly 500,000 clones, 78% seen once, with more than 0.01% in the top ten. The data were also submitted as part of a second study, on human thymus T cells. From that study: Gene usage (both V and J) appeared biased in thymic and blood repertoires. Thymic repertoires overlap heavily among unrelated individuals, related research has reported.

The receptor was derived from a boy younger than two with a congenital heart defect. The rearrangement uses TRBV28 and TRBJ2-1; 8 bases map to TRBD2. The specimen was thymocytes. The CDR3 loop reads CASSLWSGGRDEQFF. CDR3 in DNA: TGTGCCAGCAGTTTGTGGAGCGGGGGCAGAGATGAGCAGTTCTTC.